This T cell receptor (beta chain) comes out of a study of cytomegalovirus exposure and HLA in healthy donors. Whole-study context: About 79% of 398 genotyped donors fell in the Caucasian-associated ancestry cluster. Study results and caveats: Some TCR beta chains (more than 150 of them) were listed as cytomegalovirus-associated. Sequencing likely produced, as an artifact, a cluster of highly shared sequence variants.

The PCR contained 60 Vbeta and 13 Jbeta primers. Methods used by the authors: As a later analysis found, there were 70 million to 90 million unique TCR beta chains, of which some 10 million were shared. The protocol was immunoSEQ multiplex PCR, while the TCRdb copy is restricted to in-frame clones and leaves out a portion. V, J and clone size are taken as reported in that table, and D and trimming were inferred from the DNA itself. The sample has about 120,000 clones, around 81% seen once; the top ten hold roughly 2.4%. V shed 3 bases and J 3 bases; nucleotides not matched to a gene: 11. This CDR3 comprises 16 residues. CDR1 is SGHRS and CDR2 is YFSETQ in the germline V gene. This clone has a single count. Antigen unknown.

The TCR originated in a middle-aged woman in good health and CMV-seronegative. V usage is TRBV5-1 and J usage is TRBJ2-7, with 8 bases that match TRBD1. Sequenced material: PBMCs. The CDR3 nucleotides are TGCGCCAGCAGCTATTTGCCGACAGGGGTTGGCTACGAGCAGTACTTC. Amino acids: CASSYLPTGVGYEQYF.